The clone carrying this TCR beta chain was seen once. This sample was included in a study of blood T cell repertoires in COVID-19. In the original processing: Estimation of nucleated cell counts relied on the amplification of reference gene primers. Some clones are missing from TCRdb's copy, which holds only in-frame ones; the method was immunoSEQ multiplex PCR. That table furnishes V, J and clone size, whereas the DNA furnished D and trimming. The sample yields tens of thousands of clones, roughly 85% seen once. Germline CDR1 is KGHSH and CDR2 is LQKENI. The ends were cut back, 1 base at V and 4 bases at J, with 15 bases in the middle. This CDR3 spans 16 amino acids.

This clonotype was sampled from a human donor in a cohort sampled during active COVID-19. The chain employs TRBV18 and TRBJ2-3; a weak D match, TRBD1 (6 bases). The source material was peripheral blood. CDR3 in DNA: TGTGCCAGCTCACCACGACAGGAAGGGTTCGCAGATACGCAGTATTTT. It specifies CASSPRQEGFADTQYF.